The TCR beta chain described here comes from a study of T cell responses to AZD1222 COVID-19 vaccine. Broader study findings: Seropositive at baseline were only a handful of AZD1222 recipients.

With respect to this clone: No antigen is known for it. This same CDR3 is encoded by further DNA sequences in the sample.

Generated by immunoSEQ multiplex PCR, the TCRdb table keeps only in-frame clones and is missing some. The table includes around 130,000 clones, about 90% detected once. The TCR was taken from an adult in good health. The sequencing used peripheral blood, collected on day 0 of AZD1222 vaccination.

The chain's CDR3 is CASSLQGIHTEAFF. CDR3 coding DNA: TGTGCCAGCAGCCTACAGGGTATTCACACTGAAGCTTTCTTT. This sequence joins TRBV3-1 (or the pseudogene TRBV3-2) and TRBJ1-1; possible D gene TRBD1, 6 bases. CDR1 and CDR2 from the germline V gene are LGHDT and YNNKEL (reference sequence). Trimming removed 4 bases from V and 3 bases from J, with 12 bases in between. The CDR3 length is 14 residues.